The clone carrying this T cell receptor beta chain has at least ten counts. As yet, its antigen is unknown. Construction of the TCRbeta library involved unique molecular identifiers. TCRdb fed the PCR reads into MiXCR, producing one record per CDR3 protein. This sample carries hundreds of thousands of distinct CDR3 sequences, over 9.5% of them seen once, and the ten largest clones take approximately 2%. The sample belongs to a study of T-cell reconstitution after alpha-beta-depleted transplantation in children. Study conclusions and caveats: Once a year had passed after transplant, T-cell counts and diversity came mostly from newly produced T cells.

The specimen was PBMCs, collected before TCRalphabeta/CD19-depleted stem cell transplant. The receptor's source is a child between 2 and 9 years old with inherited bone marrow failure, due to receive a stem cell transplant.

This chain's CDR3 is CASTKTGGQLFF. DNA for the CDR3: TGTGCCAGCACCAAGACAGGGGGGCAGCTGTTTTTT. The chain employs TRBV2 and TRBJ2-2, with 9 bases lining up with TRBD1. The CDR3 is 12 residues long. Germline loops: CDR1 SNHLY, CDR2 FYNNEI. V shed 7 bases and J 12 bases; nucleotides not matched to a gene: 6.